Sequencing of this T cell receptor (beta chain) was carried out in a study of cytomegalovirus exposure and HLA in healthy donors. General study findings and limits: V- and J-gene trimming of TCR beta was linked (in a later analysis) to a missense DCLRE1C variant. Most subjects had HLA-A and HLA-B alleles reportedly predicted accurately by TCR beta sequences.

Vbeta (60) and Jbeta (13) primers were used in the PCR. Assay used: immunoSEQ multiplex PCR; TCRdb lists only in-frame clones, some missing. The sample lists roughly 190,000 clones; around 81% were seen once. As regards this clone: Its antigen remains unknown.

The source is a man aged 18 to 30 in good health and CMV-seronegative. Input material: PBMCs.

This CDR3 reads CASSLTRAPRETQYF. DNA of the CDR3: TGTGCCAGCAGCTTAACCAGGGCTCCCCGGGAGACCCAGTACTTC. The chain links TRBV7-9 to TRBJ2-5, with D perhaps TRBD1 (5 bases). The germline V gene has CDR1 SEHNR and CDR2 FQNEAQ (reference sequence). The length of the CDR3 is 15 residues. V was trimmed by 2 bases and J by 5 bases, leaving 15 bases between them. Supplemented by reference TRBV7-9 and TRBJ2-5, the full variable domain reads DTGVSQNPRHKITKRGQNVTFRCDPISEHNRLYWYRQTLGQGPEFLTYFQNEAQLEKSRLLSDRFSAERPKGSFSTLEIQRTEQGDSAMYLCASSLTRAPRETQYFGPGTRLLVL.